What follows are 20 T cell receptor beta chains derived from one specimen sequenced in a study of blood T cells in healthy people across ages. Sample-barcoded 5' priming and a J-beta primer mix drove a second PCR of about 6 to 11 cycles. TCRdb independently ran MiXCR on the 5' RACE reads; one entry per CDR3 protein. Of roughly 2 million distinct CDR3 sequences detected, just under 50% appear once; the ten largest clones hold roughly 2.1%. The sequenced material came from blood. The source of these receptors is a woman between 35 and 50 years old in good health.

This clonotype was observed a handful of times. V usage is TRBV15 and J usage is TRBJ2-7; perhaps TRBD2 as D (5 bases). Germline CDR1 LNHNV, CDR2 YYDKDF (reference sequence). V was clipped by 0 bases and J by 0 bases, with 12 bases between them. The CDR3 is 16 amino acids. The CDR3 loop reads CATSRDSRGSSYEQYF. In DNA form, the CDR3 reads TGTGCCACCAGCAGAGATTCACGGGGAAGCTCCTACGAGCAGTACTTC.

The rearrangement joins TRBV7-2 to TRBJ2-2, with no clear D. V was cut by 5 bases and J by 5 bases, with 12 bases left in between. Germline CDR1 SGHTA, CDR2 FQGNSA. The CDR3 length is 14 residues. This CDR3 is CASSPRVGTGELFF. CDR3 in DNA: TGTGCCAGCAGCCCCCGAGTGGGGACCGGGGAGCTGTTTTTT.

V gene TRBV4-3 combines with J gene TRBJ2-1; 11 nucleotides align to TRBD2. Germline loops: CDR1 LGHNA, CDR2 YSLEER. V lost 2 bases and J lost 3; bases outside the gene matches: 12. The CDR3 is 19 residues long. The CDR3 reads CASSQSQGVTSGVYNEQFF. Here the CDR3 DNA reads TGCGCCAGCAGCCAATCCCAAGGGGTGACTAGCGGGGTCTACAATGAGCAGTTCTTC.

The CDR3 region is CASSTDRFDYGYTF. Written as DNA, the CDR3 is TGTGCCAGCAGTACGGACAGGTTCGACTATGGCTACACCTTC. V is TRBV27 and J is TRBJ1-2; 7 positions agree with TRBD1. The CDR3 runs to 14 residues. After removal of 5 bases from V and 3 bases from J, the junction contained 6 bases not matched to a gene. Germline V gene lookup returns CDR1 MNHEY and CDR2 SMNVEV (reference sequence).

This sequence joins TRBV6-1 and TRBJ1-6, with 7 bases fitting TRBD1. The CDR3 runs to 16 residues. J lost 7 bases, V lost 10 bases, and 16 bases had no gene match. Germline CDR1 reads MNHNS; CDR2 reads SASEGT. CDR3 protein: CATRLGQQMRNSPLHF. Here the CDR3 DNA reads TGTGCCACCAGACTGGGACAGCAGATGAGGAATTCACCCCTCCACTTT.

The chain joins TRBV7-2 to TRBJ2-3, with 14 bases matching TRBD2. Trimming took 5 bases from V and 8 from J; bases not matched to a gene: 6. Looked up from germline, CDR1 is SGHTA and CDR2 is FQGNSA. The CDR3 is 15 residues long. The CDR3 region has the DNA TGTGCCAGCAGCACGGCGGGACTAGCGGGGGCTACGCAGTATTTT. Protein: CASSTAGLAGATQYF.

This clonotype occurred a few times. The genes are TRBV9 and TRBJ2-3; 13 nucleotides line up with TRBD2. CDR1 and CDR2 from the germline V gene are SGDLS and YYNGEE. This CDR3 comprises 17 residues. Trimming removed 2 bases from V and 0 bases from J; junction bases left unmatched: 3. DNA for the CDR3: TGTGCCAGCAGCGTGGGGGGACTAGCGGGGAGCACAGATACGCAGTATTTT. Translating it yields CASSVGGLAGSTDTQYF.

In nucleotides, the CDR3 is TGTGCCAGCAGTTACCGGCACCAAGAGACCCAGTACTTC. It codes for CASSYRHQETQYF. The rearrangement uses TRBV6-5 and TRBJ2-5; D is unclear. V gave up 2 bases and J gave up 0 bases, with 4 bases separating them. Germline CDR1 and CDR2: MNHEY and SVGAGI. This CDR3 spans 13 amino acids.

The chain employs TRBV20-1 and TRBJ2-3, with D perhaps TRBD1 or TRBD2 (5 bases each). Germline V gene sequence: CDR1 DFQATT, CDR2 SNEGSKA (reference sequence). The CDR3 contains 15 residues. The V end was cut by 2 bases, the J end by 2 bases, with 14 bases between. The chain's CDR3 is CSARSVRDLTDTQYF. For the CDR3, the DNA is TGCAGTGCTAGATCGGTCAGGGACCTCACAGATACGCAGTATTTT.

The V and J genes are TRBV6-5 and TRBJ2-5; 9 bases agree with TRBD1. The assigned J gene may be wrong: the sequence end matches TRBJ2-7 better. The CDR3 sequence is 15 residues long. Per the germline V gene, CDR1 is MNHEY and CDR2 is SVGAGI. This chain's CDR3 is CASSGTGGGTYEQYF. In DNA, the CDR3 is TGTGCCAGCAGCGGAACAGGGGGCGGCACCTACGAGCAGTACTTC.

This clonotype was counted once. This chain connects TRBV19 to TRBJ1-2; no definite D call. Trimming left V 2 bases short and J 2 bases short, with 15 bases between. Germline loops: CDR1 LNHDA, CDR2 SQIVND (reference sequence). The CDR3 extends over 16 amino acids. The CDR3 region is CASSIQVRGSNYGYTF. In DNA form, the CDR3 reads TGTGCCAGTAGTATACAGGTTCGTGGGTCGAACTATGGCTACACCTTC.

This clonotype was counted only a few times. The rearrangement uses TRBV4-3 and TRBJ2-1; perhaps TRBD2 as D (7 bases). CDR3 length: 18 residues. V was clipped by 0 bases and J by 6 bases, with 21 bases between them. Germline CDR1 reads LGHNA; CDR2 reads YSLEER. Here the CDR3 reads CASSQDRYGGGPSNEQFF. CDR3 DNA: TGCGCCAGCAGCCAAGATCGTTATGGGGGGGGGCCGTCCAATGAGCAGTTCTTC.

CDR3 DNA sequence: TGTGCCAGCAGTTTAGGGGCCGGGGTTGGCGATACGCAGTATTTT. This codes for CASSLGAGVGDTQYF. The chain carries TRBV28 and TRBJ2-3, with D perhaps assigned TRBD1 or TRBD2 (5 bases each). The CDR3 covers 15 residues. CDR1 and CDR2 from the germline V gene are MDHEN and SYDVKM. V lost 2 bases and J 6 bases, leaving 15 bases between the germline ends.

The chain carries TRBV28 and TRBJ2-7; 11 bases align to TRBD1. V shed 5 bases, J shed 3 bases, and the junction held 6 bases outside the gene matches. Germline V CDR1 and CDR2: MDHEN, SYDVKM. CDR3 length: 15 residues. CDR3 loop: CASSPPGTGGYEQYF. DNA for the CDR3: TGTGCCAGCAGTCCCCCCGGGACAGGGGGCTACGAGCAGTACTTC.

The V and J genes are TRBV19 and TRBJ2-3; no reliable D call. Germline V gene data show CDR1 as LNHDA and CDR2 as SQIVND (reference sequence). Trimming took 5 bases from V and 0 from J, leaving 15 bases between them. The CDR3 is made up of 16 amino acids. The chain's CDR3 is CASSLRVERSTDTQYF. DNA of the CDR3: TGTGCCAGTAGTCTAAGGGTGGAGAGAAGCACAGATACGCAGTATTTT.

The V call is TRBV9, the J call TRBJ1-6; D call uncertain. Germline V CDR1 and CDR2: SGDLS, YYNGEE. Trimming stripped 0 bases from V and 8 bases from J, with 12 bases between. CDR3 size: 15 residues. The CDR3 DNA is TGTGCCAGCAGCGTAGATGGCAGCGGGGATTCACCCCTCCACTTT. This translates into CASSVDGSGDSPLHF. Combining the CDR3 with reference TRBV9 and TRBJ1-6 gives the whole variable domain DSGVTQTPKHLITATGQRVTLRCSPRSGDLSVYWYQQSLDQGLQFLIQYYNGEERAKGNILERFSAQQFPDLHSELNLSSLELGDSALYFCASSVDGSGDSPLHFGNGTRLTVT.

The chain recombines TRBV3-1 with TRBJ2-1, with 12 bases aligning to TRBD2. The CDR3 length is 15 residues. V shed 1 base, J shed 8 bases, and the junction held 3 bases outside the gene matches. Germline V gene lookup returns CDR1 LGHDT and CDR2 YNNKEL (reference sequence). CDR3 amino acids: CASSQVPSGGDEQFF. The CDR3 nucleotides are TGTGCCAGCAGCCAAGTACCTAGCGGGGGGGATGAGCAGTTCTTC.

The rearrangement links TRBV7-6 to TRBJ2-7, with D possibly TRBD1 on 5 matching bases. Germline CDR1 and CDR2: SGHVS and FNYEAQ. The CDR3 spans 14 residues. V gave up 2 bases and J gave up 2 bases, with 10 bases separating them. In DNA form, the CDR3 reads TGTGCCAGCAGCTTACTGACAGATACCTACGAGCAGTACTTC. It encodes CASSLLTDTYEQYF.

The gene calls are TRBV20-1 and TRBJ2-3; 7 bases agree with TRBD2. Germline V CDR1 and CDR2: DFQATT, SNEGSKA (reference sequence). This CDR3 is 13 amino acids long. J was trimmed by 2 bases and V by 3 bases; bases with no gene match: 2. The CDR3 bases are TGCAGTGCTAGGCAGCGGGACACAGATACGCAGTATTTT. Translating it yields CSARQRDTDTQYF.

V is TRBV5-6 and J is TRBJ1-2; 7 bases agree with TRBD1. This CDR3 has 17 residues. Germline CDR1 SGHDT, CDR2 YYEEEE. V lost 2 bases, J lost 4 bases, and 14 bases stayed unmatched. In DNA form, the CDR3 reads TGTGCCAGCAGCTTCCGTGCCCTACACAGGGGAGGCTATGGCTACACCTTC. It specifies CASSFRALHRGGYGYTF.